The 3 T cell receptor beta chains below all came from one sample that was sequenced in a study of blood T cells in healthy people across ages. For the second PCR, which ran for about 7 to 11 cycles, a sample-barcoded 5' primer and a J-beta primer mix were used. TCRdb re-called the 5' RACE reads through MiXCR, storing one row per CDR3 protein. The sample gives 450,000 to 600,000 distinct CDR3 sequences, roughly a quarter of which show up once; approximately 3.6% is in the top ten. The same sample was also used in a study of T cells of mothers and their children.

The specimen was blood. The receptors were gathered from a boy younger than 10 in good health.

V is TRBV27 and J is TRBJ2-5; no clear D. Trimming cost V 5 bases and J 5 bases, with 15 bases left between them. Germline assignment: CDR1 MNHEY and CDR2 SMNVEV (reference sequence). The CDR3 covers 14 residues. CDR3 nucleotide sequence: TGTGCCAGCAGTGTGGATGGGATATGGGAGACCCAGTACTTC. Its protein product is CASSVDGIWETQYF.

The V gene is TRBV29-1, the J gene TRBJ1-2; D is ambiguous. The V and J ends lost 7 bases and 0 bases respectively, with 12 bases between them. Germline loops: CDR1 SQVTM, CDR2 ANQGSEA. The CDR3 consists of 13 residues. CDR3 region: CSAPLNSNYGYTF. The CDR3 DNA reads as TGCAGCGCACCCTTAAATTCTAACTATGGCTACACCTTC.

CDR3 loop: CAWAESSGANVLTF. As DNA, the CDR3 is TGTGCCTGGGCAGAGAGCTCTGGGGCCAACGTCCTGACTTTC. The V call is TRBV30, the J call TRBJ2-6, with unresolved D. Germline lookup yields CDR1 GTSNPN and CDR2 SVGIG (reference sequence). Trimming left V 5 bases short and J 0 bases short, with 8 bases between. The CDR3 sequence is 14 residues long.